The 26 T cell receptor beta chains given below trace back to one sample, sequenced in a study of cytomegalovirus exposure and HLA in healthy donors. The PCR contained 60 Vbeta and 13 Jbeta primers. The repertoire was sequenced with immunoSEQ multiplex PCR; TCRdb's copy has only in-frame clones and lacks some. The repertoire consists of around 150,000 clones, with less than 85% occurring once and the leading ten covering less than 2%. The material sequenced was PBMCs. These receptors all come from a man aged 35 to 55 in good health and CMV-seronegative.

V usage is TRBV9 and J usage is TRBJ1-6, with TRBD1 as a possible D gene (5 bases). From germline, CDR1 is SGDLS and CDR2 YYNGEE. The V end lost 0 bases, the J end lost 7 bases, and 8 bases lay between the germline ends. The length of the CDR3 is 14 residues. The CDR3 region is CASSVAGRNSPLHF. In DNA form, the CDR3 reads TGTGCCAGCAGCGTAGCAGGGAGGAATTCACCCCTCCACTTT.

In DNA, the CDR3 is TGTGCCTACATAGCGGGAGACGGAGATACGCAGTATTTT. Protein sequence: CAYIAGDGDTQYF. This chain connects TRBV30 to TRBJ2-3, with 9 bases identical to TRBD2. The CDR3 length is 13 residues. The germline gives CDR1 GTSNPN, CDR2 SVGIG (reference sequence). V lost 7 bases, J lost 5 bases, and 7 bases stayed unmatched.

This CDR3 is CASSLVAGSDEQYF. For the CDR3, the DNA is TGTGCCAGCAGCTTAGTGGCAGGGTCAGACGAGCAGTACTTC. The V gene is TRBV11-3, the J gene TRBJ2-7; tentative D call: TRBD1 (5 bases). The V end was cut by 1 base, the J end by 5 bases, with 12 bases between. The CDR3 consists of 14 residues. In germline, CDR1 is SGHNT, CDR2 YENEEA.

The chain combines TRBV7-2 with TRBJ2-7, with 7 positions matching TRBD1. Germline V gene data show CDR1 as SGHTA and CDR2 as FQGNSA. This CDR3 has 14 residues. V gave up 3 bases and J gave up 2 bases; unmatched junction bases: 4. This CDR3 reads CASSLDRLTYEQYF. CDR3 DNA sequence: TGTGCCAGCAGCTTGGACAGGCTGACCTACGAGCAGTACTTC.

This clone was seen more than once but under ten times. The chain uses TRBV2 and TRBJ1-5; TRBD1 matches at 7 bases. The CDR3 length is 14 residues. Germline V gene data show CDR1 as SNHLY and CDR2 as FYNNEI. V lost 6 bases to trimming and J lost 3 bases; unmatched junction nucleotides: 5. The DNA for the CDR3 is TGTGCCAGCAGGGGGGACAGTTTCAATCAGCCCCAGCATTTT. Its protein is CASRGDSFNQPQHF. The full variable domain, rest sourced from reference TRBV2 and TRBJ1-5, is EPEVTQTPSHQVTQMGQEVILRCVPISNHLYFYWYRQILGQKVEFLVSFYNNEISEKSEIFDDQFSVERPDGSNFTLKIRSTKLEDSAMYFCASRGDSFNQPQHFGDGTRLSIL.

This clone was seen only a few times. The chain uses TRBV10-3 and TRBJ1-5, with D unresolved. CDR3 size: 14 residues. Deletions cut 3 bases from V and 4 bases from J, with 10 bases between. The V gene's germline CDR1 is ENHRY and CDR2 SYGVKD. In DNA form, the CDR3 reads TGTGCCATCAGTGAACTGGGCCGGAATCAGCCCCAGCATTTT. Amino acid sequence: CAISELGRNQPQHF.

The V gene is TRBV5-4, the J gene TRBJ2-5; 13 bases match TRBD2. Trimming took 4 bases from V and 0 from J; bases not matched to a gene: 3. Germline V lookup: CDR1 SGHNT, CDR2 YYREEE (reference sequence). There are 16 residues in the CDR3. The chain's CDR3 is CASSRGLAGYQETQYF. In DNA form, the CDR3 reads TGTGCCAGCAGCAGGGGACTAGCGGGGTACCAAGAGACCCAGTACTTC.

The V call is TRBV6-1, the J call TRBJ2-3, with D uncertain. The CDR3 consists of 11 residues. Germline V lookup: CDR1 MNHNS, CDR2 SASEGT. Deletions cut 8 bases from V and 10 bases from J, with 13 bases between. CDR3 residues: CASRSGEAQYF. As DNA, the CDR3 is TGTGCCAGCCGTAGTGGTGAAGCGCAGTATTTT.

J is TRBJ2-7 and V is TRBV6-5; weak D call: TRBD1 (6 bases). CDR3 size: 14 residues. V was clipped by 5 bases and J by 2 bases, with 13 bases between them. Germline V gene data show CDR1 as MNHEY and CDR2 as SVGAGI. The CDR3 protein is CASSVWDTPYEQYF. The CDR3 coding sequence is TGTGCCAGCAGTGTCTGGGACACCCCCTACGAGCAGTACTTC.

By share of the sample, this clone is medium-sized. V and J are TRBV6-6 and TRBJ1-1, with 9 positions matching TRBD1. V was clipped by 2 bases and J by 1 base; unmatched bases: 2. Germline CDR1 is MNHNY and CDR2 is SVGAGI (reference sequence). This CDR3 region has 15 residues. CDR3 sequence (DNA): TGTGCCAGCAGTTACCCGGGACAGGGGAACACTGAAGCTTTCTTT. Amino acid sequence: CASSYPGQGNTEAFF.

This sequence joins TRBV4-2 and TRBJ1-5; no definite D call. The CDR3 sequence is 15 residues long. Germline CDR1 LGHNA, CDR2 YNFKEQ. V was trimmed by 0 bases and J by 6 bases, leaving 12 bases between them. The CDR3 here is CASSQDLYERQPQHF. Written as DNA, the CDR3 is TGTGCCAGCAGCCAAGATCTATATGAGCGTCAGCCCCAGCATTTT.

As for this clone: This CDR3 is also generated by other DNA sequences in the sample. V gene TRBV28 combines with J gene TRBJ2-7; unclear D gene. The CDR3 length is 12 residues. Germline CDR1 MDHEN, CDR2 SYDVKM. Trimming pared 3 bases from V and 4 bases from J, leaving 7 bases between. CDR3 DNA sequence: TGTGCCAGCAGTTTCACGGTTTACGAGCAGTACTTC. Amino acids: CASSFTVYEQYF. Full variable domain (rest looked up from reference TRBV28 and TRBJ2-7): DVKVTQSSRYLVKRTGEKVFLECVQDMDHENMFWYRQDPGLGLRLIYFSYDVKMKEKGDIPEGYSVSREKKERFSLILESASTNQTSMYLCASSFTVYEQYFGPGTRLTVT.

CDR3 amino acids: CASSPGTGYEQYF. The CDR3 region has the DNA TGTGCCAGCAGTCCCGGGACAGGTTACGAGCAGTACTTC. The chain combines TRBV27 with TRBJ2-7, with 8 bases that match TRBD1. V was pared by 5 bases and J by 4 bases, with 4 bases of the junction left unmatched. The V gene's germline CDR1 is MNHEY and CDR2 SMNVEV (reference sequence). This CDR3 has 13 residues.

The CDR3 loop is CASSSAGTETYNEQFF. Written as DNA, the CDR3 is TGTGCCAGCAGCTCCGCCGGGACAGAGACCTACAATGAGCAGTTCTTC. This rearrangement joins TRBV7-2 to TRBJ2-1; TRBD1 agrees at 7 bases. Germline-derived CDR1 and CDR2 are SGHTA and FQGNSA. Trimming cost V 4 bases and J 2 bases; bases outside gene matches: 8. The CDR3 extends over 16 amino acids.

This clone showed up just a few times. V and J are TRBV19 and TRBJ1-6; 7 nucleotides match TRBD1. Germline CDR1 LNHDA, CDR2 SQIVND (reference sequence). V was clipped by 5 bases and J by 5 bases; unmatched bases: 3. The length of the CDR3 is 14 residues. CDR3 DNA sequence: TGTGCCAGTAGTTCCGGGACAGATAATTCACCCCTCCACTTT. Its translation is CASSSGTDNSPLHF.

This rearrangement joins TRBV4-3 to TRBJ1-2; D gene uncertain. V lost 4 bases to trimming and J lost 6 bases, with 15 bases between them. Germline lookup yields CDR1 LGHNA and CDR2 YSLEER. This CDR3 spans 14 amino acids. The CDR3 is CASSPSRGANGYTF. The CDR3 DNA is TGCGCCAGCAGCCCTTCCCGGGGAGCGAATGGCTACACCTTC.

This clone was counted between two and nine times. The chain uses TRBV9 and TRBJ2-1; D uncertain. Germline V lookup: CDR1 SGDLS, CDR2 YYNGEE. This CDR3 has 14 amino acids. The V end lost 0 bases, the J end lost 6 bases, and 10 bases lay between the germline ends. In DNA form, the CDR3 reads TGTGCCAGCAGCGTAGCTAGGTTAGGCAATGAGCAGTTCTTC. Translating it yields CASSVARLGNEQFF.

The chain links TRBV6-6 to TRBJ1-1, with a weak D call TRBD1 (5 bases). The CDR3 contains 14 residues. V lost 6 bases and J 2 bases, leaving 13 bases between the germline ends. CDR1 is MNHNY and CDR2 is SVGAGI in the germline V gene (reference sequence). CDR3 nucleotides: TGTGCCAGCAGCCCCAGCGGGGGTAACACTGAAGCTTTCTTT. Protein product: CASSPSGGNTEAFF.

This chain connects TRBV7-2 to TRBJ1-1; D is unclear. Germline CDR1 reads SGHTA; CDR2 reads FQGNSA. V was pared by 0 bases and J by 4 bases, with 9 bases between. This CDR3 contains 14 residues. CDR3 sequence (DNA): TGTGCCAGCAGCTTAGCTCGGGCGGGCACTGAAGCTTTCTTT. It yields the protein CASSLARAGTEAFF.

The V call is TRBV7-3, the J call TRBJ2-5; 8 positions agree with TRBD2. The J segment lost 2 bases and the V segment lost 5 bases, leaving 7 bases of the junction unmatched. Germline CDR1 is SGHTA and CDR2 is FQGTGA. CDR3 length: 15 amino acids. In DNA, the CDR3 is TGTGCCAGCAGCCAAGCGGGGGTGGGGCAAGAGACCCAGTACTTC. Its translation is CASSQAGVGQETQYF. Using reference TRBV7-3 and TRBJ2-5 for the parts outside the CDR3, the full variable domain is GAGVSQTPSNKVTEKGKYVELRCDPISGHTALYWYRQSLGQGPEFLIYFQGTGAADDSGLPNDRFFAVRPEGSVSTLKIQRTERGDSAVYLCASSQAGVGQETQYFGPGTRLLVL.

In nucleotides, the CDR3 is TGTGCCAGCAGCTATTGGGGGGGCCAGAGTGGCTACACCTTC. Translating it yields CASSYWGGQSGYTF. The V call is TRBV5-6, the J call TRBJ1-2; D may be TRBD1 (6 bases). Trimming left V 3 bases short and J 7 bases short, with 16 bases between. CDR1 SGHDT and CDR2 YYEEEE come from the germline V gene. CDR3 size: 14 residues.

The chain links TRBV30 to TRBJ1-2; a possible D gene is TRBD1 (6 bases). Trimming pared 2 bases from V and 1 base from J, leaving 8 bases between. CDR1 is GTSNPN, CDR2 SVGIG, per germline (reference sequence). This CDR3 region has 13 residues. The CDR3 here is CAWSTDSNYGYTF. CDR3 coding DNA: TGTGCCTGGAGTACGGACAGTAACTATGGCTACACCTTC.

The rearrangement links TRBV5-1 to TRBJ1-1; a possible D gene is TRBD1 (6 bases). From germline, CDR1 is SGHRS and CDR2 YFSETQ. This CDR3 is built from 14 residues. The germline V and J ends were trimmed by 0 bases and 10 bases, with 16 bases remaining between them. As DNA, the CDR3 is TGCGCCAGCAGCTTGGAGACAGGATCCTTGTCAGCTTTCTTT. Encoded protein: CASSLETGSLSAFF.

The gene calls are TRBV6-1 and TRBJ2-4, with 9 bases that match TRBD1. The trim removed 6 bases at V and 5 bases at J, leaving 5 bases unmatched. Germline values: CDR1 MNHNS, CDR2 SASEGT. CDR3 size: 14 residues. CDR3 in DNA: TGTGCCAGCAGGGACAGGGGAGTCGAAAACATTCAGTACTTC. As protein: CASRDRGVENIQYF.

The chain couples TRBV9 to TRBJ1-2, with a weak D call TRBD1 (5 bases). Trimming left V 0 bases short and J 4 bases short, with 10 bases between. This CDR3 has 14 residues. CDR1 and CDR2 from the germline V gene are SGDLS and YYNGEE. The CDR3 nucleotides are TGTGCCAGCAGCGTAGGCCAGGGAACCTATGGCTACACCTTC. Protein: CASSVGQGTYGYTF. The entire variable domain, with the rest obtained from reference TRBV9 and TRBJ1-2, is as follows: DSGVTQTPKHLITATGQRVTLRCSPRSGDLSVYWYQQSLDQGLQFLIQYYNGEERAKGNILERFSAQQFPDLHSELNLSSLELGDSALYFCASSVGQGTYGYTFGSGTRLTVV.

V is TRBV29-1 and J is TRBJ1-2; D is unclear. The CDR3 length is 13 residues. V shed 3 bases and J shed 8 bases, with 16 bases lying between them. From germline, CDR1 is SQVTM and CDR2 ANQGSEA. CDR3 nucleotide sequence: TGCAGCGTTGACCCCGAAGTAGAAGAAGGCTACACCTTC. Its protein is CSVDPEVEEGYTF.